This T cell receptor beta chain was sequenced in a study of cytomegalovirus exposure and HLA in healthy donors. Turning to the study itself: There were some 120 million unique TCR beta sequences, drawn from approximately 190 million T cells, in an earlier analysis. Overall study results and limits: In a later analysis, a genetic analysis reported fewer productive-TCR N-insertions in an Asian-associated ancestry cluster than the cohort average. For most subjects, TCR beta sequences were reported to predict HLA-A and HLA-B alleles with accuracy.

The PCR used 60 Vbeta and 13 Jbeta primers. Produced via immunoSEQ multiplex PCR; TCRdb's table is partial and in-frame only. The sample has some 91,000 clones, around 64% seen once. The sample holds a few counts of this clone. Its antigen is not identified. No CMV serostatus was recorded for this donor. This CDR3 has 15 residues. Deletions cut 0 bases from V and 5 bases from J, with 11 bases between. CDR1 and CDR2 from the germline V gene are SNHLY and FYNNEI. The sequenced sample was PBMCs. The sequence was collected from a human donor in good health. This chain links TRBV2 with TRBJ1-5, with no clear D. The CDR3 reads CASSEARGGYQPQHF. For the CDR3, the DNA is TGTGCCAGCAGTGAAGCCCGGGGAGGGTATCAGCCCCAGCATTTT. The full variable domain, completed using reference TRBV2 and TRBJ1-5, is EPEVTQTPSHQVTQMGQEVILRCVPISNHLYFYWYRQILGQKVEFLVSFYNNEISEKSEIFDDQFSVERPDGSNFTLKIRSTKLEDSAMYFCASSEARGGYQPQHFGDGTRLSIL.